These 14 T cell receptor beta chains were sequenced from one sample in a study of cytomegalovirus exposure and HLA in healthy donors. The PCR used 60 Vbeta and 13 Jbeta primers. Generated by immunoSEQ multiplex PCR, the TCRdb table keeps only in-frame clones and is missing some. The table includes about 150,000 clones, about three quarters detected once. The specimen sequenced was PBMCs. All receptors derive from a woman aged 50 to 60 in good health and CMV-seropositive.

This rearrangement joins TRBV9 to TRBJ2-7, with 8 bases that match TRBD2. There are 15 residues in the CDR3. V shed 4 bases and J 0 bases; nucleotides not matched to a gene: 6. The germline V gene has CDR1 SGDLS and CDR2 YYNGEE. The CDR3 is CASSPLAGYSYEQYF. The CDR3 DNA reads TGTGCCAGCAGCCCTCTAGCGGGTTACTCCTACGAGCAGTACTTC.

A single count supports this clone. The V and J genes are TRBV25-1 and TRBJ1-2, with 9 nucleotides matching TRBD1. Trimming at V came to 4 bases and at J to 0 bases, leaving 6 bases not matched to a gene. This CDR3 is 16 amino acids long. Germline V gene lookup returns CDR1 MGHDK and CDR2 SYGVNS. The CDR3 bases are TGTGCCAGCAGTGTTTCCGGGACAGGGACTAACTATGGCTACACCTTC. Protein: CASSVSGTGTNYGYTF.

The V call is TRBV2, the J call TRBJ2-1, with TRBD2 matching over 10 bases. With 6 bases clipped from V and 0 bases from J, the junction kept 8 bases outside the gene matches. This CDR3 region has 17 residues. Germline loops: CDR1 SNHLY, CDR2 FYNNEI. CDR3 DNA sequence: TGTGCCAGCAGCGGACTAGCGGTAAAAGGCTCCTACAATGAGCAGTTCTTC. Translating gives CASSGLAVKGSYNEQFF.

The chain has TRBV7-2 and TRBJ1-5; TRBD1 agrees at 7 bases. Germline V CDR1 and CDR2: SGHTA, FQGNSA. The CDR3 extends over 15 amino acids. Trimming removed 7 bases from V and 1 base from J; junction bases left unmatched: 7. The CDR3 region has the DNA TGTGCCAGCACCCTACAGGGGATAAGCAATCAGCCCCAGCATTTT. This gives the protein CASTLQGISNQPQHF.

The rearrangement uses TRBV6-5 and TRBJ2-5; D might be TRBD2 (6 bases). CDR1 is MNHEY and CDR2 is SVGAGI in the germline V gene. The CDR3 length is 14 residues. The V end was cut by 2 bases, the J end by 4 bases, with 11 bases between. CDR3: CASSYRGRRETQYF. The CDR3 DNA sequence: TGTGCCAGCAGTTACCGGGGGAGGAGAGAGACCCAGTACTTC.

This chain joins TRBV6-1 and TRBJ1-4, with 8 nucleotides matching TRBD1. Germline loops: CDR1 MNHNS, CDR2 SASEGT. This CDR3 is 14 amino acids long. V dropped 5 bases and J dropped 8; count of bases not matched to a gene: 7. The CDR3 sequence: CASSIQGGREKLFF. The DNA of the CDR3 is TGTGCCAGCAGTATACAGGGGGGAAGGGAAAAACTGTTTTTT.

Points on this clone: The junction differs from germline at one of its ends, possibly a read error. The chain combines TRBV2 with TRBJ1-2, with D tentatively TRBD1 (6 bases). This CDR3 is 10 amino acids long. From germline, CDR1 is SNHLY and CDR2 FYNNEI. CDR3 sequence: CASSDYRVIF. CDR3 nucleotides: TGTGCCAGCAGTGATTACAGGGTCATATTC.

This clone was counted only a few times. This chain's CDR3 is CASSIDGEGTEAFF. DNA of the CDR3: TGTGCCAGTAGTATAGACGGGGAGGGGACTGAAGCTTTCTTT. The chain has TRBV19 and TRBJ1-1, with D perhaps TRBD1 (5 bases). Germline CDR1 and CDR2: LNHDA and SQIVND (reference sequence). V was pared by 0 bases and J by 5 bases, with 10 bases between. The CDR3 consists of 14 residues.

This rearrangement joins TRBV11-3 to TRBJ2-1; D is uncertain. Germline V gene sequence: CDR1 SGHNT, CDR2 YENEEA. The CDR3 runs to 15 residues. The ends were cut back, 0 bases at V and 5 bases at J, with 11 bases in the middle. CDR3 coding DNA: TGTGCCAGCAGCTTAGATCTGGGCAGAGACAATGAGCAGTTCTTC. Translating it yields CASSLDLGRDNEQFF.

The CDR3 protein is CATSRVPRRRDSPLHF. The CDR3 DNA is TGTGCCACCAGCAGAGTCCCCCGCCGAAGAGATTCACCCCTCCACTTT. This chain uses TRBV15 with TRBJ1-6; D remains unclear. CDR3 size: 16 residues. The V and J ends lost 1 base and 8 bases respectively, with 15 bases between them. CDR1 is LNHNV and CDR2 is YYDKDF in the germline V gene (reference sequence). Based on the CDR3 plus reference TRBV15 and TRBJ1-6, the full variable domain is DAMVIQNPRYQVTQFGKPVTLSCSQTLNHNVMYWYQQKSSQAPKLLFHYYDKDFNNEADTPDNFQSRRPNTSFCFLDIRSPGLGDTAMYLCATSRVPRRRDSPLHFGNGTRLTVT.

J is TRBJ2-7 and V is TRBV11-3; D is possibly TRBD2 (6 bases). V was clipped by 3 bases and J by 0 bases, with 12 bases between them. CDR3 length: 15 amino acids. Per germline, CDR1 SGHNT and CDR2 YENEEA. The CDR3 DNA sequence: TGTGCCAGCAGCTTTGAGACTAGATCCTCCTACGAGCAGTACTTC. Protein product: CASSFETRSSYEQYF.

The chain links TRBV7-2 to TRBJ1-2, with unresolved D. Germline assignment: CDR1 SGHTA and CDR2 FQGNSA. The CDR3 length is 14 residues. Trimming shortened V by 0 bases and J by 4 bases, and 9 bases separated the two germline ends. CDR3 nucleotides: TGTGCCAGCAGCTTAGCGAGCCAATCCTATGGCTACACCTTC. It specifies CASSLASQSYGYTF.

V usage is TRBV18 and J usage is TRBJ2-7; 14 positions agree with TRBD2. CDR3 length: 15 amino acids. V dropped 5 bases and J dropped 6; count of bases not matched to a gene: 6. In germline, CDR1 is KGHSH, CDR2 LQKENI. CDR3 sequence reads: CASSTRLAGGGEQYF. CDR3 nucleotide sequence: TGTGCCAGCTCAACTAGACTAGCGGGAGGGGGCGAGCAGTACTTC.

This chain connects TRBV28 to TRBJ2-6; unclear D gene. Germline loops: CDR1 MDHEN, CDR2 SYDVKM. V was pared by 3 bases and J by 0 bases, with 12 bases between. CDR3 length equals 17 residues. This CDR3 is CASSLRLASSGANVLTF. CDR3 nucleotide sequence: TGTGCCAGCAGTTTGCGGCTTGCGAGCTCTGGGGCCAACGTCCTGACTTTC.